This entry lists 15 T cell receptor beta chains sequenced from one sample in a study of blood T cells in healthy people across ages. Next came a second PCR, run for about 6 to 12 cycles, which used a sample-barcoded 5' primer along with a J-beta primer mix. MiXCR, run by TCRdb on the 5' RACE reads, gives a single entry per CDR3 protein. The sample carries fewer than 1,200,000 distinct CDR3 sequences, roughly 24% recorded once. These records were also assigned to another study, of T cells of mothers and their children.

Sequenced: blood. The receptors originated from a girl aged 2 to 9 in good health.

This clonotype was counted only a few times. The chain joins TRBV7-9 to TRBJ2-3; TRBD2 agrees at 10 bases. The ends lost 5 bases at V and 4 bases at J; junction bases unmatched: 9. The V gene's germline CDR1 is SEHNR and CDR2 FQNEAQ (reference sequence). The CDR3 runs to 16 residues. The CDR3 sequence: CASSPKGTSAADTQYF. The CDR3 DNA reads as TGTGCCAGCAGCCCGAAGGGGACTAGCGCCGCAGATACGCAGTATTTT.

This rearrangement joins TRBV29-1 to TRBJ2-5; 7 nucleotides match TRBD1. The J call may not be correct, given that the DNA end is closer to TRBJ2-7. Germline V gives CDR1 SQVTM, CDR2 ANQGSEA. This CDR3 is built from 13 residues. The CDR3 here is CSVITGDRGEQYF. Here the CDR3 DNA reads TGCAGCGTTATAACAGGGGATCGCGGCGAGCAGTACTTC.

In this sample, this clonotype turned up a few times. In DNA, the CDR3 is TGTGCCGCCCGCGATTACAATGAGCAGTTCTTC. Translating it yields CAARDYNEQFF. The V gene is TRBV6-5, the J gene TRBJ2-1; no firm D call. This CDR3 region has 11 residues. The germline gives CDR1 MNHEY, CDR2 SVGAGI. V was clipped by 11 bases and J by 4 bases, with 9 bases between them.

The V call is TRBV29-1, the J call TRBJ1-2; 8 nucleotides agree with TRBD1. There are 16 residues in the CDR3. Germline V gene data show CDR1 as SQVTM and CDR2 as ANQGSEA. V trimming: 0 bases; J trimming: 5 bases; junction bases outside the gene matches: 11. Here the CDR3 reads CSVEDQGVTGGYGYTF. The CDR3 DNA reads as TGCAGCGTTGAAGATCAAGGGGTAACAGGGGGTTATGGCTACACCTTC.

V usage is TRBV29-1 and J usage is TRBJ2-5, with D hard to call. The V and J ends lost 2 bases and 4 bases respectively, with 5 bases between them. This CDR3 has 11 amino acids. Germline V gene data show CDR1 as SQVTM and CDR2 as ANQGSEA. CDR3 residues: CSVETVETQYF. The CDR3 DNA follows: TGCAGCGTTGAAACCGTAGAGACCCAGTACTTC.

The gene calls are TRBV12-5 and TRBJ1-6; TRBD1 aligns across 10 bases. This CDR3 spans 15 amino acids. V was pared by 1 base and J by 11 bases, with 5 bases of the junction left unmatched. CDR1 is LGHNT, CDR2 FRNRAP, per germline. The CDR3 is CASGLETGGDTPLHF. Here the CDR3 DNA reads TGTGCTAGTGGTTTGGAGACAGGGGGCGATACACCCCTCCACTTT.

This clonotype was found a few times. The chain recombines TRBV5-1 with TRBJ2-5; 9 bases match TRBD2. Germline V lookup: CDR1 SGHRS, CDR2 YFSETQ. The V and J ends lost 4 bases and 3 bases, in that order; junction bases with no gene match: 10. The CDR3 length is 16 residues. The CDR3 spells CASSGSTSGQKETQYF. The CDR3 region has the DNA TGCGCCAGCAGCGGCAGTACTAGCGGGCAAAAAGAGACCCAGTACTTC.

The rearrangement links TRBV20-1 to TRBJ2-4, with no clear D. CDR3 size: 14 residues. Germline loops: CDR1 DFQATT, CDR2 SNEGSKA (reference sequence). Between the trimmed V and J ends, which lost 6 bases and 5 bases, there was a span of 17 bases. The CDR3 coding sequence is TGCAGTGCCCTCACCTACGAGGCACAAAACATTCAGTACTTC. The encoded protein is CSALTYEAQNIQYF.

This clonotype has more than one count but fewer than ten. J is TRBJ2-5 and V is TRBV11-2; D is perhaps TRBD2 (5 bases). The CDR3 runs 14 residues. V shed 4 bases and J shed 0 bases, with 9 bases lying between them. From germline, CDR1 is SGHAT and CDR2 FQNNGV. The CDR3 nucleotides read TGTGCCAGCAGCTACGGGGTCTACCAAGAGACCCAGTACTTC. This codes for CASSYGVYQETQYF.

CDR3 coding DNA: TGTGCCAGCCGACGTCGGGACACCCAGATCTTTGCACAGTTCTTC. This sequence encodes CASRRRDTQIFAQFF. This chain joins TRBV6-1 and TRBJ2-5, with D possibly TRBD1 on 6 matching bases. The tail of the sequence fits TRBJ2-1 better, so the J call may be wrong. The germline gives CDR1 MNHNS, CDR2 SASEGT. CDR3 size: 15 residues.

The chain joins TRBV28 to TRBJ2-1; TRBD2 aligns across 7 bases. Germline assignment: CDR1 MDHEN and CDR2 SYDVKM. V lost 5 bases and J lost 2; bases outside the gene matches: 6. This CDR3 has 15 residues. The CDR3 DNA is TGTGCCAGCAGTCCCCCAAGCGGGACCTACAATGAGCAGTTCTTC. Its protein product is CASSPPSGTYNEQFF.

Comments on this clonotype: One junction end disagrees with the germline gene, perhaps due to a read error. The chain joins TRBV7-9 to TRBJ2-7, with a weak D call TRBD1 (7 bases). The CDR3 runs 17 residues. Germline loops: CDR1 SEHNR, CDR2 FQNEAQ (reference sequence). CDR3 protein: CASSSTRGEREAYAQYF. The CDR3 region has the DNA TGTGCCAGCAGTTCAACCAGGGGGGAGAGGGAGGCCTACGCGCAGTACTTC.

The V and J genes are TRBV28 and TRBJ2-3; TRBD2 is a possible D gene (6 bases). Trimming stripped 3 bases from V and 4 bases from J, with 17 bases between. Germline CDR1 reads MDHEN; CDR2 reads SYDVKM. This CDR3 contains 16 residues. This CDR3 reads CASSFPPAGGPDTQYF. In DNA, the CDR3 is TGTGCCAGCAGTTTCCCACCAGCGGGTGGCCCAGATACGCAGTATTTT.

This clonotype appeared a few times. The CDR3 DNA reads as TGCGCCAGCAGCCGCACTGCGGGGGCGGACTATGGCTACACCTTC. Encoded protein: CASSRTAGADYGYTF. V gene TRBV4-3 combines with J gene TRBJ1-2; perhaps TRBD1 as D (6 bases). Trimming removed 4 bases from V and 3 bases from J, with 15 bases in between. The length of the CDR3 is 15 residues. From germline, CDR1 is LGHNA and CDR2 YSLEER.

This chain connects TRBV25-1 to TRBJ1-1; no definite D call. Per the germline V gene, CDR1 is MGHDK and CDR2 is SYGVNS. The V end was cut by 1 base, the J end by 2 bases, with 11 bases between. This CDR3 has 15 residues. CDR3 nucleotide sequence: TGTGCCAGCAGTGAATCAACACCACTAAACACTGAAGCTTTCTTT. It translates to CASSESTPLNTEAFF. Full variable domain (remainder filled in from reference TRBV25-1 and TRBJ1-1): EADIYQTPRYLVIGTGKKITLECSQTMGHDKMYWYQQDPGMELHLIHYSYGVNSTEKGDLSSESTVSRIRTEHFPLTLESARPSHTSQYLCASSESTPLNTEAFFGQGTRLTVV.